These 28 T cell receptor beta chains were all obtained from the same sample, sequenced in a study of T-cell memory formation after mild COVID-19. One entry per CDR3 protein results from TCRdb running MiXCR on the 5' RACE reads. The sample shows approximately 12,000 distinct CDR3 sequences, 14% of them seen only once. The material sequenced was PBMCs or a T cell subset sorted from them (not recorded which). All receptors come from a young man who had mild COVID-19 (a few samples of this study predate the infection). Cell type and time point are not known.

This clonotype has at least ten counts. The V gene is TRBV6-6, the J gene TRBJ1-1, with TRBD1 matching over 7 bases. Germline V gene data show CDR1 as MNHNY and CDR2 as SVGAGI (reference sequence). The CDR3 has 14 amino acids. After removal of 4 bases from V and 4 bases from J, the junction contained 6 bases not matched to a gene. The CDR3 DNA sequence: TGTGCCAGCAGTTCCGCCGGGACAGTCACTGAAGCTTTCTTT. Its translation is CASSSAGTVTEAFF.

This clonotype was picked up many times. The chain employs TRBV6-5 and TRBJ2-3, with TRBD2 matching 7 bases. The CDR3 is 15 amino acids. Looked up from germline, CDR1 is MNHEY and CDR2 is SVGAGI. After removal of 6 bases from V and 2 bases from J, the junction contained 8 bases not matched to a gene. CDR3 in amino acids: CASSAYSGVTDTQYF. As DNA, the CDR3 is TGTGCCAGCAGCGCGTACAGCGGGGTCACAGATACGCAGTATTTT.

The table lists this clonotype with many counts. The V gene is TRBV12-3 or TRBV12-4, the J gene TRBJ2-5; 10 bases line up with TRBD1. The trim removed 7 bases at V and 3 bases at J, leaving 2 bases unmatched. This CDR3 is built from 13 residues. The CDR3 DNA follows: TGTGCCAGCAAGGGGACAGGGGAAGAGACCCAGTACTTC. Translation: CASKGTGEETQYF.

This sequence joins TRBV6-2 or TRBV6-3 and TRBJ2-2; 7 nucleotides agree with TRBD1. The CDR3 length is 14 residues. Germline CDR1 and CDR2: MNHEY and SVGEGT. Unmatched junction bases numbered 6, after V lost 10 bases and J lost 1 base. CDR3 sequence reads: CATQTGKNTGELFF. In DNA form, the CDR3 reads TGTGCCACCCAGACAGGGAAGAACACCGGGGAGCTGTTTTTT.

The chain couples TRBV11-1 to TRBJ2-1, with no clear D. This CDR3 is built from 11 residues. Germline V gene data show CDR1 as SGHAT and CDR2 as FQDESV (reference sequence). The V end lost 6 bases, the J end lost 4 bases, and 4 bases lay between the germline ends. The CDR3, as DNA: TGTGCCAGCAGGGAGTACAATGAGCAGTTCTTC. The encoded protein is CASREYNEQFF.

This clonotype was recorded at least ten times. This chain joins TRBV6-2 or TRBV6-3 and TRBJ1-1, with no clear D. The CDR3 is made up of 12 amino acids. Germline V CDR1 and CDR2: MNHEY, SVGEGT. Trimming cost V 6 bases and J 4 bases, with 9 bases left between them. For the CDR3, the DNA is TGTGCCAGCAGCCCAAGGAGCACTGAAGCTTTCTTT. This encodes CASSPRSTEAFF.

At least ten counts were recorded for this clonotype. The genes are TRBV13 and TRBJ1-1; D might be TRBD1 (5 bases). This CDR3 comprises 16 residues. In germline, CDR1 is PRHDT, CDR2 FYEKMQ (reference sequence). V was clipped by 1 base and J by 2 bases, with 14 bases between them. The CDR3 spells CASSLEGREGNTEAFF. The CDR3 DNA sequence: TGTGCCAGCAGCTTAGAGGGGCGGGAGGGAAACACTGAAGCTTTCTTT.

This clonotype was counted many times. The CDR3 DNA follows: TGTGCCAGCAGCGTAAGGGGAGGTACTAGCACAGATACGCAGTATTTT. It encodes CASSVRGGTSTDTQYF. The genes are TRBV9 and TRBJ2-3; D possibly corresponds to TRBD2 (6 bases). Germline V gene data show CDR1 as SGDLS and CDR2 as YYNGEE. The CDR3 is 16 residues long. The germline V and J ends were trimmed by 1 base and 0 bases, with 12 bases remaining between them.

This clonotype was recorded many times. The chain employs TRBV5-1 and TRBJ1-1, with 10 nucleotides matching TRBD1. The CDR3 is 17 amino acids. From germline, CDR1 is SGHRS and CDR2 YFSETQ. Trimming took 0 bases from V and 4 from J; bases not matched to a gene: 9. CDR3 loop: CASSLGQGARLGTEAFF. CDR3 nucleotides: TGCGCCAGCAGCTTGGGACAGGGGGCGCGATTAGGCACTGAAGCTTTCTTT.

CDR3 protein: CASSPMGQGTDQPQHF. CDR3 coding DNA: TGCGCCAGCAGCCCGATGGGGCAGGGGACGGATCAGCCCCAGCATTTT. The chain carries TRBV4-1 and TRBJ1-5, with D possibly being TRBD1 (6 bases). V was cut by 4 bases and J by 5 bases, with 18 bases left in between. The CDR3 loop spans 16 amino acids. Per germline, CDR1 MGHRA and CDR2 YSYEKL.

As for this clonotype: A much bigger clone sits one base away, suggesting this may be a read error. V and J are TRBV4-2 and TRBJ2-1; tentative D call: TRBD1 (6 bases). Trimming removed 4 bases at V and 1 base at J, with 23 bases between. The germline gives CDR1 LGHNA, CDR2 YNFKEQ. CDR3 length: 19 residues. The CDR3 loop is CASSLVNRLDRTSYNEQFF. The CDR3 DNA follows: TGTGCCAGCAGCCTAGTAAATCGGCTTGACAGGACGTCCTACAATGAGCAGTTCTTC.

This clonotype was detected ten times or more. The chain links TRBV7-3 to TRBJ2-2; D possibly corresponds to TRBD2 (6 bases). The V gene's germline CDR1 is SGHTA and CDR2 FQGTGA. With 5 bases removed from V and 8 bases from J, the gap between germline ends came to 15 bases. The CDR3 runs 14 residues. The CDR3 spells CASSPRRDLGELFF. DNA for the CDR3: TGTGCCAGCAGCCCCCGGCGGGATTTAGGGGAGCTGTTTTTT.

The rearrangement links TRBV5-1 to TRBJ1-2; D ambiguous. This CDR3 is 13 amino acids long. Looked up from germline, CDR1 is SGHRS and CDR2 is YFSETQ. Trimming pared 7 bases from V and 4 bases from J, leaving 14 bases between. In DNA, the CDR3 is TGCGCCAGCCACCGAGGACGGGGCTATGGCTACACCTTC. Protein sequence: CASHRGRGYGYTF.

This clonotype was recorded many times. The chain combines TRBV6-4 with TRBJ1-1; 8 bases agree with TRBD1. V lost 10 bases to trimming and J lost 0 bases; unmatched junction nucleotides: 7. This CDR3 spans 14 amino acids. Germline V CDR1 and CDR2: MRHNA, SNTAGT. In nucleotides, the CDR3 is TGTGCCACCCGAAGGACAGGGCTGAACACTGAAGCTTTCTTT. Amino acids: CATRRTGLNTEAFF.

A few counts support this clonotype. The genes are TRBV3-1 and TRBJ1-2; no reliable D call. Trimming pared 1 base from V and 4 bases from J, leaving 10 bases between. Germline loops: CDR1 LGHDT, CDR2 YNNKEL (reference sequence). The CDR3 has 14 residues. The CDR3 nucleotides are TGTGCCAGCAGCCAAGGGGAAGGCAGCTATGGCTACACCTTC. It is translated as CASSQGEGSYGYTF.

This clonotype was detected only a few times. DNA for the CDR3: TGTGCCACCAGCAGAGTAGGCCCCGGGAATTCACCCCTCCACTTT. This translates into CATSRVGPGNSPLHF. The chain is built from TRBV15 and TRBJ1-6, with D unresolved. Trimming pared 1 base from V and 7 bases from J, leaving 11 bases between. There are 15 residues in the CDR3. Germline V gives CDR1 LNHNV, CDR2 YYDKDF (reference sequence).

This clonotype was found many times. The chain has TRBV7-9 and TRBJ1-1, with a tentative D call TRBD1 (6 bases). Deletions cut 6 bases from V and 3 bases from J, with 8 bases between. Germline CDR1 is SEHNR and CDR2 is FQNEAQ (reference sequence). The CDR3 loop spans 12 amino acids. CDR3 nucleotides: TGTGCCAGCAGTTACAGGGACACTGAAGCTTTCTTT. It is translated as CASSYRDTEAFF. The variable domain in full, with the rest retrieved from reference TRBV7-9 and TRBJ1-1, is DTGVSQNPRHKITKRGQNVTFRCDPISEHNRLYWYRQTLGQGPEFLTYFQNEAQLEKSRLLSDRFSAERPKGSFSTLEIQRTEQGDSAMYLCASSYRDTEAFFGQGTRLTVV.

This clonotype was observed at least ten times. The chain uses TRBV15 and TRBJ1-4, with D possibly being TRBD1 (6 bases). This CDR3 comprises 16 residues. Germline CDR1 reads LNHNV; CDR2 reads YYDKDF (reference sequence). Trimming shortened V by 1 base and J by 8 bases, and 17 bases separated the two germline ends. The CDR3 loop is CATSRGPWGAGEKLFF. The DNA of the CDR3 is TGTGCCACCAGCAGAGGCCCATGGGGGGCTGGGGAAAAACTGTTTTTT.

In its sample, this clonotype was seen a few times. The V and J genes are TRBV11-3 and TRBJ1-1; no clear D. This CDR3 has 13 amino acids. The V end lost 8 bases, the J end lost 1 base, and 11 bases lay between the germline ends. Germline loops: CDR1 SGHNT, CDR2 YENEEA. The CDR3 is CASGRGPNTEAFF. The CDR3 DNA reads as TGTGCCAGCGGCCGAGGGCCGAACACTGAAGCTTTCTTT.

The chain joins TRBV5-1 to TRBJ2-3, with D perhaps TRBD1 (6 bases). The length of the CDR3 is 17 residues. Germline V gene data show CDR1 as SGHRS and CDR2 as YFSETQ. Trimming shortened V by 4 bases and J by 5 bases, and 23 bases separated the two germline ends. CDR3 in amino acids: CASSARSGRGFGDTQYF. The CDR3, as DNA: TGCGCCAGCAGCGCGCGGAGCGGCAGGGGATTTGGAGATACGCAGTATTTT.

In this sample, this clonotype turned up many times. This chain connects TRBV6-2 or TRBV6-3 to TRBJ2-7; 9 nucleotides align to TRBD1. The CDR3 is made up of 15 amino acids. Looked up from germline, CDR1 is MNHEY and CDR2 is SVGEGT. V lost 5 bases, J lost 2 bases, and 7 bases stayed unmatched. The CDR3 DNA reads as TGTGCCAGCAGTCCTGACAGGGGGTATACCTACGAGCAGTACTTC. Residues: CASSPDRGYTYEQYF.

This sequence joins TRBV7-3 and TRBJ1-1, with unresolved D. The V end was cut by 5 bases, the J end by 0 bases, with 7 bases between. This CDR3 region has 13 residues. CDR1 and CDR2 from the germline V gene are SGHTA and FQGTGA. The CDR3 bases are TGTGCCAGCAGCACCTTCATGAACACTGAAGCTTTCTTT. Its protein product is CASSTFMNTEAFF.

This clonotype was counted many times. At one of its ends the junction is not consistent with the germline gene, which may arise from a read error. The chain is built from TRBV7-9 and TRBJ1-2, with D perhaps TRBD1 (6 bases). Per the germline V gene, CDR1 is SEHNR and CDR2 is FQNEAQ (reference sequence). This CDR3 has 13 amino acids. CDR3 region: CASRFRAGDGYTF. The DNA for the CDR3 is TGTGCCAGCCGCTTTCGGGCAGGGGATGGCTACACCTTC.

In this sample, this clonotype turned up a few times. The chain has TRBV19 and TRBJ2-1, with 13 bases that match TRBD2. The V gene's germline CDR1 is LNHDA and CDR2 SQIVND (reference sequence). The V gene end was trimmed by 2 bases and the J gene end by 6 bases; junction bases not matched to a gene: 1. The CDR3 extends over 15 amino acids. CDR3 amino acids: CASSIWTSGGNEQFF. The CDR3 DNA is TGTGCCAGTAGTATATGGACTAGCGGGGGCAATGAGCAGTTCTTC.

This clonotype showed up many times. The chain is built from TRBV28 and TRBJ2-1, with 7 bases identical to TRBD1. CDR1 is MDHEN and CDR2 is SYDVKM in the germline V gene. This CDR3 has 15 amino acids. With V trimmed by 2 bases and J by 7 bases, 8 bases remained unmatched. The CDR3 loop reads CASSLGDSERNEQFF. CDR3 coding DNA: TGTGCCAGCAGTTTAGGGGACAGTGAAAGGAATGAGCAGTTCTTC.

The CDR3 loop is CASSYRTEETQYF. The CDR3 DNA sequence: TGTGCCAGCAGTTACAGGACTGAAGAGACCCAGTACTTC. The rearrangement joins TRBV6-2 or TRBV6-3 to TRBJ2-5; possibly TRBD2 for D (5 bases). Looked up from germline, CDR1 is MNHEY and CDR2 is SVGEGT. The CDR3 is 13 residues long. Trimming removed 2 bases from V and 3 bases from J, with 7 bases in between.

This clonotype was seen a single time. The chain carries TRBV4-1 and TRBJ2-1; the match to TRBD2 covers 10 bases. Losses at the gene ends were 5 bases for V and 4 bases for J; bases not matched to a gene: 5. This CDR3 is built from 15 residues. Germline V gene lookup returns CDR1 MGHRA and CDR2 YSYEKL. The chain's CDR3 is CASSWSSGGYNEQFF. In nucleotides, the CDR3 is TGCGCCAGCAGCTGGTCTAGCGGGGGATACAATGAGCAGTTCTTC.

This clonotype was counted at least ten times. The V and J genes are TRBV7-6 and TRBJ2-2; D call uncertain. V dropped 3 bases and J dropped 5 bases, with 13 bases sitting between them. The CDR3 consists of 15 residues. Germline-derived CDR1 and CDR2 are SGHVS and FNYEAQ. The CDR3 nucleotides are TGTGCCAGCAGCTTCCTCCCCACTCCGACCGGGGAGCTGTTTTTT. It translates to CASSFLPTPTGELFF.